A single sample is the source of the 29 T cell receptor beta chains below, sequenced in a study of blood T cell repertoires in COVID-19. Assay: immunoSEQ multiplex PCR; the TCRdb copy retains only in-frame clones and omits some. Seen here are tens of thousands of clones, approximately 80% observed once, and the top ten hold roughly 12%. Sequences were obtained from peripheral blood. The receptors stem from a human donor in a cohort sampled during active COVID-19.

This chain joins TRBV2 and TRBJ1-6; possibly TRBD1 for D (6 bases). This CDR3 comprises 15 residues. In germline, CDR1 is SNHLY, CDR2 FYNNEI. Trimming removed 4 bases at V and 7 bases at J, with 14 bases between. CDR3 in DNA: TGTGCCAGCAGTGTCCAGGGGCCGTTAAATTCACCCCTCCACTTT. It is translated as CASSVQGPLNSPLHF.

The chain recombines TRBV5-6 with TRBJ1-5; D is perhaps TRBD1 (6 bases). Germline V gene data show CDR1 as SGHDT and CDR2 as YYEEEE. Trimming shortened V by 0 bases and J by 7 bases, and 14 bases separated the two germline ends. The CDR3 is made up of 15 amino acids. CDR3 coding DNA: TGTGCCAGCAGCTTGGACAGGGAAGGATGGCAGCCCCAGCATTTT. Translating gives CASSLDREGWQPQHF.

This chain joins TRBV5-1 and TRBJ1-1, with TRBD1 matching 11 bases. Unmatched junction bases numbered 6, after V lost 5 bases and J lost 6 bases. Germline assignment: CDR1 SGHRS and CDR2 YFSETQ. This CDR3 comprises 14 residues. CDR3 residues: CASSSGTGGSEAFF. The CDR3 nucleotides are TGCGCCAGCAGTTCAGGGACAGGGGGATCTGAAGCTTTCTTT.

The CDR3 is CASSSKETQYF. As DNA, the CDR3 is TGTGCCAGCTCATCCAAAGAGACCCAGTACTTC. V is TRBV18 and J is TRBJ2-5; D remains unclear. Germline V lookup: CDR1 KGHSH, CDR2 LQKENI. Trimming cost V 5 bases and J 3 bases, with 4 bases left between them. This CDR3 is built from 11 residues.

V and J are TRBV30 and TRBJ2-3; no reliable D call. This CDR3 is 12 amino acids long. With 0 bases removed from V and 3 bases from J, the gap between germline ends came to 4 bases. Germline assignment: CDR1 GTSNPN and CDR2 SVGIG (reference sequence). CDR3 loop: CAWSVATDTQYF. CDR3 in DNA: TGTGCCTGGAGTGTAGCTACAGATACGCAGTATTTT.

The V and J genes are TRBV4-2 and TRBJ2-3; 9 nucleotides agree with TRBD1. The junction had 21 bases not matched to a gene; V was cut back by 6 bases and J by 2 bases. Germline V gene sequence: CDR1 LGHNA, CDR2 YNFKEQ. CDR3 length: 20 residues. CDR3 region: CASRSGQGRFPTFDTDTQYF. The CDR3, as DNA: TGTGCCAGCAGATCTGGACAGGGGAGGTTCCCCACCTTTGACACAGATACGCAGTATTTT.

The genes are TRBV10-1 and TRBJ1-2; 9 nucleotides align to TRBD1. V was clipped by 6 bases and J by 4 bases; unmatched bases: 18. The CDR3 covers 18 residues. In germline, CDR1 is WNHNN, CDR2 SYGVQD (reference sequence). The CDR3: CASRATGTGCHQIYGYTF. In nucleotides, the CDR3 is TGCGCCAGCAGGGCGACCGGGACAGGGTGTCATCAAATCTATGGCTACACCTTC.

CDR3 DNA sequence: TGCGCCAGCAGCTTCGGGACAGGAACCACAGATACGCAGTATTTT. Translation gives CASSFGTGTTDTQYF. The chain is built from TRBV5-1 and TRBJ2-3, with 8 positions matching TRBD1. The CDR3 has 15 residues. V shed 2 bases, J shed 2 bases, and the junction held 4 bases outside the gene matches. Per the germline V gene, CDR1 is SGHRS and CDR2 is YFSETQ.

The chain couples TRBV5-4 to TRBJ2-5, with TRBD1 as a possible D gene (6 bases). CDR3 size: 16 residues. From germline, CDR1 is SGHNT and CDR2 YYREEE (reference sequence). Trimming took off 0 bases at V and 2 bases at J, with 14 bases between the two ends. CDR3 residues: CASSLGGGLIQETQYF. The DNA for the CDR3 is TGTGCCAGCAGCTTGGGAGGGGGTCTTATACAAGAGACCCAGTACTTC.

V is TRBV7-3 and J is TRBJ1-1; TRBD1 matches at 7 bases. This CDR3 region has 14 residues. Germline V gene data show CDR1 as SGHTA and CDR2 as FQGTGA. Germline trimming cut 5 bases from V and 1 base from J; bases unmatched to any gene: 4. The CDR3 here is CASSRGQENTEAFF. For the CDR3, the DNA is TGTGCCAGCAGCCGTGGACAGGAGAACACTGAAGCTTTCTTT.

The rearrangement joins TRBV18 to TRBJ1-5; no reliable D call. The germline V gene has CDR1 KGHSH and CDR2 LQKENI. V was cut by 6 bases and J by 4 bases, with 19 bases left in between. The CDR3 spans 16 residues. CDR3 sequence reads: CASSIGQAGGNQPQHF. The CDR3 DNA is TGTGCCAGCTCCATAGGTCAGGCAGGCGGGAATCAGCCCCAGCATTTT.

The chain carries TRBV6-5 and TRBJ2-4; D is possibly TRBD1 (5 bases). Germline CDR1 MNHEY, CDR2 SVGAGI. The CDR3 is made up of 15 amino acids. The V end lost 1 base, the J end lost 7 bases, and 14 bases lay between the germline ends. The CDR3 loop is CASSYLARPGNIQYF. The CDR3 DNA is TGTGCCAGCAGTTACTTAGCCAGGCCAGGGAACATTCAGTACTTC.

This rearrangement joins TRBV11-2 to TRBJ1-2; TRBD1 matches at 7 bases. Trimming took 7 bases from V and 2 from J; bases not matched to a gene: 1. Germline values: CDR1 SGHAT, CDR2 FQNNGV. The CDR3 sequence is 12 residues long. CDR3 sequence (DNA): TGTGCCAGCATAGGGGGCAACTATGGCTACACCTTC. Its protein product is CASIGGNYGYTF. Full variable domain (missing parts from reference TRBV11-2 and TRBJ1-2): EAGVAQSPRYKIIEKRQSVAFWCNPISGHATLYWYQQILGQGPKLLIQFQNNGVVDDSQLPKDRFSAERLKGVDSTLKIQPAKLEDSAVYLCASIGGNYGYTFGSGTRLTVV.

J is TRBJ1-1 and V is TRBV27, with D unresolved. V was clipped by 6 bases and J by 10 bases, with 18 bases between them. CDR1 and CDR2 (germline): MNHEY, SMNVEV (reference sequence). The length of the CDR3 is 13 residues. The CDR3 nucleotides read TGTGCCAGCAGGACGGCACTAAGGTTAGGAGCTTTCTTT. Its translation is CASRTALRLGAFF.

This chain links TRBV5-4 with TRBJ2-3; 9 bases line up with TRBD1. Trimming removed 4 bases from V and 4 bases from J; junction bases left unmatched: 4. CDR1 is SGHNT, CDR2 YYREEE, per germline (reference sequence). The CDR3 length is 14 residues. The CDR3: CASSLGQGSDTQYF. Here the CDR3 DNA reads TGTGCCAGCAGCCTCGGACAGGGGTCAGATACGCAGTATTTT.

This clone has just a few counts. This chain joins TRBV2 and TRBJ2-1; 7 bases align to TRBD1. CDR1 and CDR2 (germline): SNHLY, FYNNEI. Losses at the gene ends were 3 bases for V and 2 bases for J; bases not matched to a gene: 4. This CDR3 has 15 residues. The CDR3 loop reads CASSDNQGAYNEQFF. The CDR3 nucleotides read TGTGCCAGCAGTGATAACCAGGGGGCCTACAATGAGCAGTTCTTC. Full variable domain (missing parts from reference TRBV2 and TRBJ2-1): EPEVTQTPSHQVTQMGQEVILRCVPISNHLYFYWYRQILGQKVEFLVSFYNNEISEKSEIFDDQFSVERPDGSNFTLKIRSTKLEDSAMYFCASSDNQGAYNEQFFGPGTRLTVL.

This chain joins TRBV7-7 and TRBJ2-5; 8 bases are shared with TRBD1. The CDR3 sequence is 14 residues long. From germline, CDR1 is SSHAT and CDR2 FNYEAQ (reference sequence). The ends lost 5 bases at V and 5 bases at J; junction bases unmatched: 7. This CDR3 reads CASSAGTGQETQYF. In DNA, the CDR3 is TGTGCCAGCAGCGCCGGGACAGGTCAGGAGACCCAGTACTTC.

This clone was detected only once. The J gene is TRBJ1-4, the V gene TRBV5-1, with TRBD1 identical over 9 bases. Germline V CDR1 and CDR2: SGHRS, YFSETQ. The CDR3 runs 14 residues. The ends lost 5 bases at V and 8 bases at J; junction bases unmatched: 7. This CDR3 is CASRMTGGTEKLFF. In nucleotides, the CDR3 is TGCGCCAGCAGGATGACAGGGGGAACAGAAAAACTGTTTTTT.

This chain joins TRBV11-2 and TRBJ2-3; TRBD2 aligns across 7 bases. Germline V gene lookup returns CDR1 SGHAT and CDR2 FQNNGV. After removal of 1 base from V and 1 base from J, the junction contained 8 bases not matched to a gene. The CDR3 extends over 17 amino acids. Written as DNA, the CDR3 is TGTGCCAGCAGCTTAGGTCGCGTGGGGGGGGGCACAGATACGCAGTATTTT. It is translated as CASSLGRVGGGTDTQYF.

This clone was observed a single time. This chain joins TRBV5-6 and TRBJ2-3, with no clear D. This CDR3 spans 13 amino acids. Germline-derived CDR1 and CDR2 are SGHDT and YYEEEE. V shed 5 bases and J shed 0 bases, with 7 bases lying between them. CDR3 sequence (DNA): TGTGCCAGCAGAAGACTCAGCACAGATACGCAGTATTTT. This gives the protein CASRRLSTDTQYF.

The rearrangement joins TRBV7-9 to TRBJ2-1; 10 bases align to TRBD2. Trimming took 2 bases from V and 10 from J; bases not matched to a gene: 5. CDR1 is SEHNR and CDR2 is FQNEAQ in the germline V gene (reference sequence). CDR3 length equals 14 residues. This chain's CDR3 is CASSLSGGALEQFF. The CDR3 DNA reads TGTGCCAGCAGCTTAAGCGGGGGGGCATTAGAGCAGTTCTTC.

CDR3 residues: CASSRGQARNTEAFF. The CDR3 bases are TGTGCCAGCAGCCGCGGACAGGCGAGGAACACTGAAGCTTTCTTT. The chain combines TRBV5-4 with TRBJ1-1; the match to TRBD1 covers 7 bases. The CDR3 loop spans 15 amino acids. Germline trimming cut 4 bases from V and 1 base from J; bases unmatched to any gene: 7. In germline, CDR1 is SGHNT, CDR2 YYREEE (reference sequence).

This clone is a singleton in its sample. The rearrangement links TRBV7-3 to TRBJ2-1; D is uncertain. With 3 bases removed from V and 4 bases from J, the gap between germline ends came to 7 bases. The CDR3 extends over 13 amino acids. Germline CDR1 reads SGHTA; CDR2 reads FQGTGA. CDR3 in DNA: TGTGCCAGCAGCTTGAGCCAATACAATGAGCAGTTCTTC. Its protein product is CASSLSQYNEQFF.

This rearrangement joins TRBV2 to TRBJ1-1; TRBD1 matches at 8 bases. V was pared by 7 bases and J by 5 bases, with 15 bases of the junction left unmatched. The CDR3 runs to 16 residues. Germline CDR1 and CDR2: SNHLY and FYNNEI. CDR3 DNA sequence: TGTGCCAGCACTCCAGGAATAGGACAGGGCAGGACTGAAGCTTTCTTT. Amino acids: CASTPGIGQGRTEAFF.

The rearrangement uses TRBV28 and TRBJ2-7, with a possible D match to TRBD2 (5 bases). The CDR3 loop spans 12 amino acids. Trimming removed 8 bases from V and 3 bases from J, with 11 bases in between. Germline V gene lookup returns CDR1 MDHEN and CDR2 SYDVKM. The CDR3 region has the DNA TGTGCCAGCCAGAGGGTGAGCTACGAGCAGTACTTC. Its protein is CASQRVSYEQYF.

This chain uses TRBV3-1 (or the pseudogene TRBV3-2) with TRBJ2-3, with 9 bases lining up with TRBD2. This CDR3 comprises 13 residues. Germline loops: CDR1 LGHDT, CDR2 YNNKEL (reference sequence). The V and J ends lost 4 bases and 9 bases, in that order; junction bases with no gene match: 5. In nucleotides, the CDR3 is TGTGCCAGCAGCCCATTAGCGGGAGACACGCAGTATTTT. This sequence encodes CASSPLAGDTQYF.

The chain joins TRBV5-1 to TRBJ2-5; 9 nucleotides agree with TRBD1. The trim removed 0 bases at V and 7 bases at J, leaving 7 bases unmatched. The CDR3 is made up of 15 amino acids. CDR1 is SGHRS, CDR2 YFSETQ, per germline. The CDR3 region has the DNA TGCGCCAGCAGCTTGGAGGACAGGGGCAGGGGGACCCAGTACTTC. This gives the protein CASSLEDRGRGTQYF.

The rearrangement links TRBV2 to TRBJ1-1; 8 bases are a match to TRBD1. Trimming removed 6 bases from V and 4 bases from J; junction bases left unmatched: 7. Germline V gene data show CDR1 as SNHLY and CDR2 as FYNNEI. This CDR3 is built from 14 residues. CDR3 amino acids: CASRGTGGSTEAFF. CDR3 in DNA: TGTGCCAGCAGGGGTACAGGGGGGAGCACTGAAGCTTTCTTT.

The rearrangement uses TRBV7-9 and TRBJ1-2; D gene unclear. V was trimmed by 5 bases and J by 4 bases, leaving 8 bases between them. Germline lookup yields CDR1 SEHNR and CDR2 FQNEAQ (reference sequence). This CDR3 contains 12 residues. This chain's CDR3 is CASSRGGYGYTF. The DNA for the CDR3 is TGTGCCAGCAGCCGGGGAGGCTATGGCTACACCTTC.